Shown below are 8 T cell receptor beta chains from a single sample sequenced in a study of blood T cell repertoires in COVID-19. Assay used: immunoSEQ multiplex PCR; TCRdb lists only in-frame clones, some missing. Here the sample spans about 330,000 clones, roughly 90% being singletons. The specimen was PBMCs or T cells enriched from blood (not recorded which). Receptors were obtained from a woman between 25 and 40 years old who had recovered from COVID-19.

The rearrangement joins TRBV28 to TRBJ1-2, with D tentatively TRBD1 (6 bases). The CDR3 runs 13 residues. Germline values: CDR1 MDHEN, CDR2 SYDVKM. V was cut by 9 bases and J by 6 bases, with 17 bases left in between. The CDR3 DNA reads TGTGCCAGTATGACAGGTATTGAGGATGGCTACACCTTC. Translation gives CASMTGIEDGYTF.

The rearrangement links TRBV10-3 to TRBJ2-7; D perhaps matches TRBD1 (5 bases). Trimming left V 6 bases short and J 6 bases short, with 9 bases between. This CDR3 is 11 amino acids long. The germline gives CDR1 ENHRY, CDR2 SYGVKD. The CDR3 DNA reads TGTGCCATCAGCCCAGGGCGCGAGCAGTACTTC. As protein: CAISPGREQYF.

The chain joins TRBV29-1 to TRBJ2-3; perhaps TRBD2 as D (6 bases). Looked up from germline, CDR1 is SQVTM and CDR2 is ANQGSEA. The length of the CDR3 is 14 residues. V was cut by 4 bases and J by 2 bases, with 13 bases left in between. Here the CDR3 DNA reads TGCAGCGTTGGGACCCCTAGCGCCACAGATACGCAGTATTTT. It encodes CSVGTPSATDTQYF.

The rearrangement joins TRBV4-3 to TRBJ2-4, with D possibly TRBD1 on 6 matching bases. The CDR3 extends over 15 amino acids. Per germline, CDR1 LGHNA and CDR2 YSLEER. The ends were cut back, 4 bases at V and 1 base at J, with 11 bases in the middle. The CDR3 is CASSRITGAKNIQYF. The CDR3 DNA reads as TGCGCCAGCAGCCGCATTACAGGGGCCAAAAACATTCAGTACTTC.

The J gene is TRBJ1-6, the V gene TRBV4-1; the match to TRBD1 covers 9 bases. This CDR3 region has 19 residues. Looked up from germline, CDR1 is MGHRA and CDR2 is YSYEKL. V lost 1 base, J lost 0 bases, and 7 bases stayed unmatched. The CDR3 DNA is TGCGCCAGCAGCCAAGGAGGGACAGGGACGAGCTCCTATAATTCACCCCTCCACTTT. Translation gives CASSQGGTGTSSYNSPLHF.

The chain couples TRBV6-5 to TRBJ2-7, with a tentative D call TRBD1 (5 bases). V was cut by 5 bases and J by 5 bases, with 16 bases left in between. The CDR3 is 14 residues long. From germline, CDR1 is MNHEY and CDR2 SVGAGI. CDR3 sequence: CASSLGAAPNEQYF. CDR3 DNA: TGTGCCAGCAGTCTAGGGGCCGCCCCGAACGAGCAGTACTTC.

J is TRBJ1-2 and V is TRBV4-3; 9 positions match TRBD1. The CDR3 extends over 14 amino acids. The trim removed 0 bases at V and 7 bases at J, leaving 3 bases unmatched. Germline V gene data show CDR1 as LGHNA and CDR2 as YSLEER. CDR3 sequence (DNA): TGCGCCAGCAGCCAAGACTGGACAGGGGCTGGCTACACCTTC. This codes for CASSQDWTGAGYTF.

The V call is TRBV12-5, the J call TRBJ1-2; D remains unclear. This CDR3 has 18 residues. Germline V gives CDR1 LGHNT, CDR2 FRNRAP. V was cut by 0 bases and J by 4 bases, with 21 bases left in between. DNA of the CDR3: TGTGCTAGTGGTTTGGTACGTACCTCGCAGGAACAACTCTATGGCTACACCTTC. As protein: CASGLVRTSQEQLYGYTF.